The present T cell receptor beta chain was sequenced within a study of Ad26.COV2.S vaccination and SARS-CoV-2 variants. Study-level background: Among those in the COV1001 Ad26.COV2.S trial arm was the donor. Administration of Ad26.COV2.S was intramuscular, either once or twice 56 days apart.

Note on this clone: The antigen is undetermined.

Treatment given: around 19 received Ad26.COV2.S at low or high dose, single or two shots; 5 received placebo; per-sample allocation not given. Sampling was done on day 63 after the first vaccine or placebo injection. Profiled with immunoSEQ multiplex PCR; TCRdb holds only in-frame clones, not every one. The table records hundreds of thousands of clones, roughly 87% of them present only once. Trimming shortened V by 2 bases and J by 6 bases, and 6 bases separated the two germline ends. The germline CDR1 and CDR2 sequences are KGHDR and SFDVKD. CDR3 size: 13 residues. The study's findings and limits: Participants given vaccine showed non-spike TCR breadth similar to that of placebo recipients.

The rearrangement joins TRBV24-1 to TRBJ2-2; D call uncertain. The TCR comes from a person aged 18-65 years who received the Ad26.COV2.S COVID-19 vaccine or a placebo. The sequenced sample was peripheral blood, obtained in a trial of Ad26.COV2.S vaccine versus placebo. The CDR3 protein is CATSDWSAGELFF. The CDR3, as DNA: TGTGCCACCAGTGATTGGAGTGCCGGGGAGCTGTTTTTT.